This T cell receptor (beta chain) was found in a study of T cell repertoires in breast cancer (dated by TCRdb to 2016 to 2017). Background for the entire study: The study profiled tumors, lymph nodes and peripheral blood lymphocytes from breast cancer patients, plus peripheral blood from healthy control donors. ER+/PR+ status was present in the majority of the roughly 20 patient tumors that were analyzed for shared TCRs. The controls were nine healthy donors whose age range was similar to that of the patients. On average, about 500,000 sequences per sample and about 11 reads per input cell were obtained by sequencing. Because breast cancer has a low mutational burden and rarely has common mutations, the study reasoned that TCRs shared between breast cancer patients would target shared antigens. Tumors and tumor-involved lymph nodes were minced and digested with Liberase and DNase, then filtered through 70-um and 40-um filters. Tumor-free lymph nodes were processed with no enzymatic digestion, and blood samples were separated using Ficoll.

V was cut back by 4 bases and J by 4 bases, leaving a gap of 13 bases between them. Taken from cysteine to phenylalanine, the CDR3 has 13 residues. The only DNA kept is the CDR3, 39 bases in frame from the first base. The germline V gene (reference sequence) provides CDR1 GTSNPN and CDR2 SVGIG. Library method: emulsion pairing. Unpaired genes were suppressed by a second nested PCR containing blocking oligos, after which a third nested PCR added Illumina adaptors and barcodes. Each emulsion RT-PCR master mix held about 4,500-250,000 T cells and included C-region, Stepout and V-region primers. The Micellula Emulsion and Purification Kit was used to generate emulsions, and Qiagen OneStep RT-PCR reagents were used for RT-PCR. Pooled libraries were sequenced on an Illumina MiSeq with paired-end 2 x 250 reads. From the authors' description of their analysis: Read pairs were joined in Galaxy and clipped at the engineered overlap into separate alpha and beta files, and reads that were not clipped were discarded. To assign alpha-beta pairs, the researchers used CompleteTCR, a MiTCR-based pipeline that relies on an R script to link chains sharing read cluster identifiers. TCR sequences seen only once, which were about 1-3.2%, were removed as potential sequencing errors. The public reads were reanalyzed by TCRdb: fastp trimming at Q25, MiXCR alignment, in-frame beta chains only. When rows share a CDR3 protein, they turn into one entry using the most common DNA and genes. In this record, the V and J calls reflect TCRdb's handling and not the investigators' own analysis. This sample has around 43,000 distinct CDR3 sequences in its table, and about 41% of those were observed once. The ten most abundant clones make up 50% to 65% of the sample.

Paired alpha-beta TCRs of CD8+ T cells were analyzed using an expanded emulsion RT-PCR method with primers for all TCR V genes. CD8+ T cells were isolated with a CD8 positive selection kit and incubated overnight in roughly 9.6 IU/mL IL-2 before emulsion RT-PCR. Summary of the overall study and its limitations: Sentinel lymph nodes involved by tumor shared about fourfold more TCRs with matched tumor repertoires than tumor-free nodes did (approximately 8% versus 2%). TRBV7 predominated among shared TCRs, which may reflect tumor recognition or a mispriming bias from eight TRBV7 primers. More than 15 TCR pairs were shared across seven or more patient tumors and were rarely found in control blood, which suggested possible tumor specificity. Shared TCRs were encoded by various nucleotide sequences, which suggests selection and expansion based on antigen. Because transcript abundance and primer differences skewed clone recovery, emulsion RT-PCR was regarded as qualitative rather than quantitative. Genuine antitumor clones may have been missed because singleton TCRs were discarded and only part of each tumor was sampled.

As regards this clonotype: Its antigen remains unidentified. Base qualities are not recorded, but no much larger clone differs from it by a single base.

This sequence was found in a pool of human donors with breast cancer or a healthy control (not recorded which). This receptor chain uses TRBV30 and TRBJ1-1, with no D gene named confidently. Sequences were obtained from CD8+ T cells. Here is the DNA: TGTGCCTGGAACCTCCGGGCTCTCACTGAAGCTTTCTTT. This encodes CAWNLRALTEAFF.